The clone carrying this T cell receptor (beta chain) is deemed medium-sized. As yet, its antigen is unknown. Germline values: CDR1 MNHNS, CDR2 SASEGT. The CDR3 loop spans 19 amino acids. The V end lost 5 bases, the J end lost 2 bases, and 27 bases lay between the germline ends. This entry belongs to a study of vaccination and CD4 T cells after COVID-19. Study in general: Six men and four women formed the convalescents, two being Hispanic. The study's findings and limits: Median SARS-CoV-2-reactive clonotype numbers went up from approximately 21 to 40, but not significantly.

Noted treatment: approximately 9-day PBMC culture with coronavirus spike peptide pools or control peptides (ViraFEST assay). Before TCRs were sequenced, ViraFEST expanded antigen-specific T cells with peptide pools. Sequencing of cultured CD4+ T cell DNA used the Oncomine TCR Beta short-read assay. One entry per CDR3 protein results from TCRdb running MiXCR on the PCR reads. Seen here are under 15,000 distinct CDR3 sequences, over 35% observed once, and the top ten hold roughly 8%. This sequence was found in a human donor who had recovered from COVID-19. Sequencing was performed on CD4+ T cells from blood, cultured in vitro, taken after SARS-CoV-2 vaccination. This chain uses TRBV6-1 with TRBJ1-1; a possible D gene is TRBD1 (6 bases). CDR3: CASSPILTGFREFNTEAFF. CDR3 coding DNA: TGTGCCAGCAGTCCCATTTTAACAGGGTTTCGAGAGTTTAACACTGAAGCTTTCTTT.